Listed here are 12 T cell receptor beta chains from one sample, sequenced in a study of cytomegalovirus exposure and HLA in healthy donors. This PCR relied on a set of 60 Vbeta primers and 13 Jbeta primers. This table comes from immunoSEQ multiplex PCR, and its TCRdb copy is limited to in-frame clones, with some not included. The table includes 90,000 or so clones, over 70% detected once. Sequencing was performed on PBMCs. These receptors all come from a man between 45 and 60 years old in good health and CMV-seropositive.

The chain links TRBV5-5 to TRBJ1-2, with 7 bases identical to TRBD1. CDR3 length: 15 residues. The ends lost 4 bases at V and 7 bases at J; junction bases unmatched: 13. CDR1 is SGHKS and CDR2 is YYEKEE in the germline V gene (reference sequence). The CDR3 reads CASSPIGDRAGGYTF. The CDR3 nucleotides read TGTGCCAGCAGCCCGATTGGTGACAGGGCGGGTGGCTACACCTTC.

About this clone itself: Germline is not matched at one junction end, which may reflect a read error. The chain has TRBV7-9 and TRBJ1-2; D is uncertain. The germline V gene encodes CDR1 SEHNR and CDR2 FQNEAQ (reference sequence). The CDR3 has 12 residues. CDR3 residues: CSSSLALAGYTF. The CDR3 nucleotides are TGTTCCAGCAGCTTAGCGCTGGCTGGCTACACCTTC.

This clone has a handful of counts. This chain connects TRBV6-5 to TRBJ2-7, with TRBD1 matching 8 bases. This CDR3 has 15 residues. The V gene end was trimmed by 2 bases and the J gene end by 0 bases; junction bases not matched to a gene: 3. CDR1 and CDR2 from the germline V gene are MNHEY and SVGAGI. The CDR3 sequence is CASSYGDRSSYEQYF. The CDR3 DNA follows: TGTGCCAGCAGTTACGGGGACAGGAGCTCCTACGAGCAGTACTTC.

The CDR3 DNA reads TGTGCCATCAGAAAGGACAGGGTCACCTACGAGCAGTACTTC. It encodes CAIRKDRVTYEQYF. The chain employs TRBV10-3 and TRBJ2-5, with TRBD1 identical over 8 bases. The J call is doubtful: the DNA matches TRBJ2-7 better. Germline CDR1 ENHRY, CDR2 SYGVKD. CDR3 length: 14 amino acids.

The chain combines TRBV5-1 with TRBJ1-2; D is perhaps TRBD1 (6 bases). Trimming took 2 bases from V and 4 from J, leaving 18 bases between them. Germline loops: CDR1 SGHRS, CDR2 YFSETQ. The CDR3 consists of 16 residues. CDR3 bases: TGCGCCAGCAGCTTAACGGACAGCCCTATGGGCTATGGCTACACCTTC. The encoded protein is CASSLTDSPMGYGYTF.

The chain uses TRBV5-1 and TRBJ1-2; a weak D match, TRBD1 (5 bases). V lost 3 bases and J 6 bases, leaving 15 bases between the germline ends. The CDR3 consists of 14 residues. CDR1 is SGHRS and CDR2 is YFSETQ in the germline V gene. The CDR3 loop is CASSSGDGVDGYTF. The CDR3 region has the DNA TGCGCCAGCAGCTCGGGGGATGGGGTTGATGGCTACACCTTC.

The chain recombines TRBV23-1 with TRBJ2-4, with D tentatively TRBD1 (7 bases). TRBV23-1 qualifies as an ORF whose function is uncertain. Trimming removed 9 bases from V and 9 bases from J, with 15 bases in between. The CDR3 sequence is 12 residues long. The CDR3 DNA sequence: TGCGCCAGTTTCCAGGGGGGAGGCATTCAGTACTTC. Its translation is CASFQGGGIQYF.

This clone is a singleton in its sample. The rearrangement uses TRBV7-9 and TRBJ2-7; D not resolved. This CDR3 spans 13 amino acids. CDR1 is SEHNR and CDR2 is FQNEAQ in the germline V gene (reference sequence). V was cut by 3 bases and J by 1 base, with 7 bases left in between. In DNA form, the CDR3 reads TGTGCCAGCAGCTTTTACAGTTCCTACGAGCAGTACTTC. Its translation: CASSFYSSYEQYF.

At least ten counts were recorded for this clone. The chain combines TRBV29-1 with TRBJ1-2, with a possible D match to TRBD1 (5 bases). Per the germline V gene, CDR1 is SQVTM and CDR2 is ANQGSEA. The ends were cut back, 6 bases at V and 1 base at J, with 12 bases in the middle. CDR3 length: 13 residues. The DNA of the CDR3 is TGCAGCGTCGCCCCAGGGTTTAACTATGGCTACACCTTC. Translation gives CSVAPGFNYGYTF.

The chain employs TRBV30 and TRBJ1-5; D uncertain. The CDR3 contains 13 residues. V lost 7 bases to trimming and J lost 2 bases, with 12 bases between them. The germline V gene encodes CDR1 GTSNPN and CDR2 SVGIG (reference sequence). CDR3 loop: CAFDNSGNQPQHF. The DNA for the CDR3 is TGTGCCTTCGACAATTCGGGCAATCAGCCCCAGCATTTT.

CDR3 protein: CASSTGSYEQYF. CDR3 nucleotides: TGTGCCAGCTCGACAGGTTCCTACGAGCAGTACTTC. This sequence joins TRBV18 and TRBJ2-7; TRBD1 is a possible D gene (6 bases). The CDR3 covers 12 residues. CDR1 KGHSH and CDR2 LQKENI come from the germline V gene. V lost 6 bases, J lost 1 base, and 7 bases lay in between.

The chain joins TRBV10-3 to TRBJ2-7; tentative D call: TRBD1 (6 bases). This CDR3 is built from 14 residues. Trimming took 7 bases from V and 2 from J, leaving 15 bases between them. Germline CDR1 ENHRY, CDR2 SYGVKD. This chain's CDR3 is CAIKQGASAYEQYF. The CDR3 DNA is TGTGCCATCAAACAGGGCGCTTCGGCCTACGAGCAGTACTTC.